This T cell receptor beta chain comes out of a study of blood T cell repertoires in COVID-19. Study summary: Collection of acute and convalescent COVID-19 samples took place in the United States, Italy and Spain. The cDNA or gDNA used as material had been derived from T cells, B-cell-depleted T cells, or PBMCs.

CDR1 is MNHEY and CDR2 is SMNVEV in the germline V gene (reference sequence). The V and J ends lost 0 bases and 4 bases respectively, with 12 bases between them. There are 16 residues in the CDR3. As processed by the authors: Reference gene primer amplification yielded estimated nucleated cell counts. Measured with immunoSEQ multiplex PCR; TCRdb has only the in-frame clones, and not every one. The V and J calls and clone size were taken over from that table, and D and trimming were inferred from the DNA. The sample has tens of thousands of clones, about nine tenths seen once. The specimen was peripheral blood. This receptor was obtained from a man in his 60s with acute or convalescent COVID-19. The V call is TRBV27, the J call TRBJ1-4; D is undetermined. CDR3 region: CASSLSRGRINEKLFF. CDR3 DNA sequence: TGTGCCAGCAGTTTATCGAGAGGGCGGATTAATGAAAAACTGTTTTTT. Full variable domain (missing parts from reference TRBV27 and TRBJ1-4): EAQVTQNPRYLITVTGKKLTVTCSQNMNHEYMSWYRQDPGLGLRQIYYSMNVEVTDKGDVPEGYKVSRKEKRNFPLILESPSPNQTSLYFCASSLSRGRINEKLFFGSGTQLSVL.